These 10 T cell receptor beta chains originate from one sample sequenced in a study of cytomegalovirus exposure and HLA in healthy donors listed by TCRdb under 2017. The library came from the immunoSEQ multiplex PCR assay. For the multiplex PCR, a mixture combining 60 forward primers for TCR Vbeta segments and 13 reverse primers for TCR Jbeta segments was used. TCRdb obtained this table from immuneACCESS and retained in-frame rearrangements with V and J assigned. These tables miss some clones; where compared with another copy, unresolved V genes account for less than half of the shortfall, and the remainder is unexplained. The sample includes about 200,000 clones, with approximately 86% observed a single time. The ten largest clones capture around 0.31% of the sample. Sample: PBMCs. All receptors come from a young woman in good health and CMV-seronegative.

A single count supports this clone. This chain links TRBV5-1 with TRBJ1-6; 11 nucleotides agree with TRBD1. CDR1 is SGHRS and CDR2 is YFSETQ in the germline V gene. The CDR3 sequence is 17 residues long. V gave up 4 bases and J gave up 3 bases; unmatched junction bases: 6. The CDR3 DNA sequence: TGCGCCAGCAGCAGAGGACAGGGGGCTAGCTATAATTCACCCCTCCACTTT. Translating it yields CASSRGQGASYNSPLHF. Variable domain in full (rest from reference TRBV5-1 and TRBJ1-6): KAGVTQTPRYLIKTRGQQVTLSCSPISGHRSVSWYQQTPGQGLQFLFEYFSETQRNKGNFPGRFSGRQFSNSRSEMNVSTLELGDSALYLCASSRGQGASYNSPLHFGNGTRLTVT.

With respect to this clone: At one end, the junction sequence differs from germline, possibly due to a read error. The V gene is TRBV7-6, the J gene TRBJ2-2; TRBD2 agrees at 10 bases. The CDR3 runs to 15 residues. Germline V gives CDR1 SGHVS, CDR2 FNYEAQ. The CDR3 reads CASSLAGARTGELFF. Here the CDR3 DNA reads TGTGCCAGCAGCCTAGCGGGGGCCCGCACCGGGGAGCTGTTTTTT.

This clone was counted a few times. The V gene is TRBV5-1, the J gene TRBJ2-5; D is perhaps TRBD1 (7 bases). The CDR3 totals 15 residues. CDR1 SGHRS and CDR2 YFSETQ come from the germline V gene. V lost 2 bases and J 0 bases, leaving 11 bases between the germline ends. The CDR3 sequence: CASSLGGTDQETQYF. The DNA for the CDR3 is TGCGCCAGCAGCTTAGGCGGGACAGACCAAGAGACCCAGTACTTC.

This chain connects TRBV4-1 to TRBJ2-1, with TRBD2 identical over 11 bases. V was pared by 3 bases and J by 8 bases, with 9 bases of the junction left unmatched. CDR1 is MGHRA, CDR2 YSYEKL, per germline. The CDR3 consists of 16 residues. The CDR3 is CASSQIAGGPRDEQFF. CDR3 DNA sequence: TGCGCCAGCAGCCAGATAGCGGGAGGGCCTAGGGATGAGCAGTTCTTC.

This clone showed up just once. V and J are TRBV7-5 and TRBJ2-1; TRBD1 was called by the table and not checked on the DNA. TRBV7-5 is labeled a pseudogene. The CDR3 runs to 19 residues. The CDR3, as DNA: TGTGCCAGAAGCCCCCCCCCGCGCGCAGGGGGTTTTTCCTACAATGAGCAGTTCTTC. It is translated as CARSPPPRAGGFSYNEQFF.

This chain uses TRBV5-4 with TRBJ2-3; D remains unclear. CDR3 length: 14 residues. V was pared by 5 bases and J by 2 bases, with 12 bases between. Germline-derived CDR1 and CDR2 are SGHNT and YYREEE (reference sequence). CDR3 sequence: CASSLAEYTDTQYF. For the CDR3, the DNA is TGTGCCAGCAGTCTGGCGGAATACACAGATACGCAGTATTTT.

V usage is TRBV19 and J usage is TRBJ2-1; 11 bases line up with TRBD2. Germline loops: CDR1 LNHDA, CDR2 SQIVND (reference sequence). Trimming removed 5 bases from V and 8 bases from J; junction bases left unmatched: 5. The CDR3 is 14 amino acids. The CDR3 is CASSLRTSGHEQFF. In DNA form, the CDR3 reads TGTGCCAGTAGTCTCCGGACTAGCGGGCATGAGCAGTTCTTC.

CDR3 DNA: TGTGCCTGGAGTGAGGGGGCCAAAAACATTCAGTACTTC. It specifies CAWSEGAKNIQYF. This chain joins TRBV30 and TRBJ2-4; D is possibly TRBD1 (5 bases). The CDR3 contains 13 residues. Trimming removed 1 base from V and 1 base from J, with 5 bases in between. Germline CDR1 reads GTSNPN; CDR2 reads SVGIG (reference sequence).

The chain is built from TRBV4-1 and TRBJ2-1; 9 bases match TRBD2. The CDR3 loop spans 14 amino acids. J lost 13 bases, V lost 1 base, and 8 bases had no gene match. Germline V CDR1 and CDR2: MGHRA, YSYEKL. The CDR3 region is CASSQVAGELGQFF. The DNA for the CDR3 is TGCGCCAGCAGCCAAGTAGCGGGAGAATTGGGTCAGTTCTTC.

The V gene is TRBV6-1, the J gene TRBJ1-2; possibly TRBD1 for D (6 bases). Germline V gene data show CDR1 as MNHNS and CDR2 as SASEGT. Trimming pared 0 bases from V and 0 bases from J, leaving 11 bases between. The CDR3 consists of 16 residues. CDR3 loop: CASSEALAGANYGYTF. The CDR3 DNA reads TGTGCCAGCAGTGAAGCATTGGCAGGGGCTAACTATGGCTACACCTTC.